Below, 10 T cell receptor beta chains from the same sample are listed, as sequenced in a study of T cells in Graves' hyperthyroidism and ophthalmopathy. The investigators amplified TCR beta CDR3 regions from RNA transcripts. Primed by the HTBI set, a first-round RT-PCR was run on the TCR CDR3. TCRdb fed the multiplex PCR reads into MiXCR, producing one record per CDR3 protein. The sample lists about 770,000 distinct CDR3 sequences, around a sixth seen once, with approximately 15% in the top ten. Input material: blood. All receptors come from a woman aged 45-65 years with Graves' hyperthyroidism that later progressed to Graves' ophthalmopathy.

The chain carries TRBV12-5 and TRBJ1-2, with D tentatively TRBD1 (6 bases). V was shortened by 5 bases and J by 4 bases, with 14 bases between the two germline ends. The germline gives CDR1 LGHNT, CDR2 FRNRAP. The CDR3 has 14 amino acids. This CDR3 reads CASGEIRGGYGYTF. CDR3 sequence (DNA): TGTGCTAGTGGTGAGATCAGGGGCGGCTATGGCTACACCTTC.

This clonotype has more than one count but fewer than ten. V usage is TRBV18 and J usage is TRBJ2-3, with D perhaps TRBD1 or TRBD2 (5 bases each). Between the trimmed V and J ends, which lost 8 bases and 2 bases, there was a span of 11 bases. The CDR3 sequence is 13 residues long. In germline, CDR1 is KGHSH, CDR2 LQKENI. CDR3 bases: TGTGCCAGCGACCGGGGCCCCACAGATACGCAGTATTTT. Translating it yields CASDRGPTDTQYF.

Only a few counts were recorded for this clonotype. This chain links TRBV10-3 with TRBJ1-2; 12 bases line up with TRBD1. Per the germline V gene, CDR1 is ENHRY and CDR2 is SYGVKD. Unmatched junction bases numbered 5, after V lost 10 bases and J lost 2 bases. This CDR3 contains 14 residues. CDR3 region: CANSGQGANYGYTF. The CDR3 region has the DNA TGTGCCAATTCGGGACAGGGGGCAAACTATGGCTACACCTTC.

The J gene is TRBJ1-1, the V gene TRBV10-3; D gene ambiguous. The germline CDR1 and CDR2 sequences are ENHRY and SYGVKD. The CDR3 has 13 residues. With 1 base removed from V and 3 bases from J, the gap between germline ends came to 6 bases. The DNA of the CDR3 is TGTGCCATCAGTGAGTATACATACACTGAAGCTTTCTTT. Translation gives CAISEYTYTEAFF.

This clonotype was counted at least ten times. J is TRBJ1-5 and V is TRBV5-1; 7 nucleotides line up with TRBD1. Germline lookup yields CDR1 SGHRS and CDR2 YFSETQ. Trimming took 7 bases from V and 5 from J; bases not matched to a gene: 6. The CDR3 is 13 amino acids. CDR3: CASAQGDDQPQHF. CDR3 in DNA: TGCGCCAGCGCCCAGGGGGACGATCAGCCCCAGCATTTT. The full variable domain, with the rest looked up from reference TRBV5-1 and TRBJ1-5, is KAGVTQTPRYLIKTRGQQVTLSCSPISGHRSVSWYQQTPGQGLQFLFEYFSETQRNKGNFPGRFSGRQFSNSRSEMNVSTLELGDSALYLCASAQGDDQPQHFGDGTRLSIL.

This clonotype was counted at least ten times. This chain uses TRBV20-1 with TRBJ2-5; a weak D match, TRBD2 (5 bases). The CDR3 is made up of 13 amino acids. CDR1 DFQATT and CDR2 SNEGSKA come from the germline V gene (reference sequence). Trimming removed 4 bases at V and 6 bases at J, with 15 bases between. The CDR3 bases are TGCAGTGCTATGGGCCCGCCGGGGAAGACCCAGTACTTC. This translates into CSAMGPPGKTQYF.

The chain uses TRBV19 and TRBJ1-4; TRBD1 might be the D (5 bases). The CDR3 spans 19 residues. Trimming took off 7 bases at V and 0 bases at J, with 24 bases between the two ends. CDR1 is LNHDA and CDR2 is SQIVND in the germline V gene (reference sequence). CDR3 sequence (DNA): TGTGCCAGTACTCCCCGATTGGGGACTGTAAGATCAACTAATGAAAAACTGTTTTTT. It is translated as CASTPRLGTVRSTNEKLFF.

The table lists this clonotype with a few counts. This chain connects TRBV6-1 to TRBJ2-7; TRBD1 agrees at 9 bases. J gave up 6 bases and V 6 bases, and 18 bases lay outside the gene matches. Per the germline V gene, CDR1 is MNHNS and CDR2 is SASEGT. This CDR3 comprises 17 residues. CDR3 residues: CASRTTGTGHFFGEQYF. The CDR3 DNA follows: TGTGCCAGCAGAACCACCGGGACAGGGCACTTTTTTGGCGAGCAGTACTTC.

This chain connects TRBV5-6 to TRBJ1-5, with D perhaps TRBD1 (5 bases). The length of the CDR3 is 15 residues. Looked up from germline, CDR1 is SGHDT and CDR2 is YYEEEE. V was pared by 0 bases and J by 5 bases, with 12 bases between. The CDR3 loop reads CASSLGIGRDQPQHF. CDR3 DNA: TGTGCCAGCAGCTTGGGTATAGGCAGGGATCAGCCCCAGCATTTT.

This clonotype has at least ten counts. The chain recombines TRBV14 with TRBJ2-5; D uncertain. Between the trimmed V and J ends, which lost 5 bases and 5 bases, there was a span of 15 bases. Per germline, CDR1 SGHDN and CDR2 FVKESK. This CDR3 has 14 amino acids. The CDR3 DNA is TGTGCCAGCAGCTCTCACCGGTTTGAGGAGACCCAGTACTTC. Amino acid sequence: CASSSHRFEETQYF.